A selection of T cell receptor beta chains follows, all from one sample in a study of T cell responses to AZD1222 COVID-19 vaccine. The assay was immunoSEQ multiplex PCR, and TCRdb's table has in-frame clones only and misses some. The data contain approximately 100,000 clones, 88% of them singletons. Sequenced material: peripheral blood, taken on day 0 of AZD1222 vaccination. Source of these receptors: an adult in good health. Both conserved end residues are part of each CDR3. The order of the fields is V gene, J gene, D gene, CDR3 length, clone size, CDR3 DNA, CDR3 protein. The D gene is left open where the match is weak. Not all rows give a size; the values are once, few, many and, for expanded clones, a class.

V: TRBV5-4
J: TRBJ2-5
D: -
length: 13
size: -
DNA: TGTGCCAGCAGCTTGAGCACATCGGAGACCCAGTACTTC
CDR3: CASSLSTSETQYF

V: TRBV10-3
J: TRBJ1-1
D: -
length: 16
size: -
DNA: TGTGCCATCAGTGAGTCGCCGGGACCCCCGAACACTGAAGCTTTCTTT
CDR3: CAISESPGPPNTEAFF

V: TRBV9
J: TRBJ2-3
D: -
length: 16
size: -
DNA: TGTGCCAGCAGCTTAGCAACCGGGACTAGCACAGATACGCAGTATTTT
CDR3: CASSLATGTSTDTQYF

V: TRBV4-3
J: TRBJ2-7
D: -
length: 14
size: once
DNA: TGCGCCAGCAGCCAAGATTTCGGGAGTCCCGAGCAGTACTTC
CDR3: CASSQDFGSPEQYF

V: TRBV20-1
J: TRBJ2-3
D: TRBD2
length: 14
size: once
DNA: TGCAGTGCTAGTAGCGGGGGGGACGCAGATACGCAGTATTTT
CDR3: CSASSGGDADTQYF

V: TRBV25-1
J: TRBJ1-2
D: TRBD1
length: 14
size: -
DNA: TGTGCCAGCAGACGACAGGGGGGTCTCTATGGCTACACCTTC
CDR3: CASRRQGGLYGYTF

V: TRBV3-1/TRBV3-2
J: TRBJ2-5
D: -
length: 17
size: -
DNA: TGTGCCAGCAGCCAAGAAGGAGGGGCTAGATGGAGGGAGACCCAGTACTTC
CDR3: CASSQEGGARWRETQYF

V: TRBV6-5
J: TRBJ2-2
D: TRBD1
length: 15
size: once
DNA: TGTGCCAGCAGCCTTCAGGGGGTGCCACGAGGGGAGCTGTTTTTT
CDR3: CASSLQGVPRGELFF

V: TRBV30
J: TRBJ1-3
D: -
length: 13
size: few
DNA: TGTGTCTCCTCGGGGGGCTCTGGAAACACCATATATTTT
CDR3: CVSSGGSGNTIYF

V: TRBV28
J: TRBJ1-1
D: -
length: 14
size: few
DNA: TGTGCCAGCAGTTTAACGGGTAATGAGGCTGAAGCTTTCTTT
CDR3: CASSLTGNEAEAFF

V: TRBV9
J: TRBJ1-1
D: -
length: 15
size: -
DNA: TGTGCCAGCAGCCCCTTATCGGGGTTTGGCACTGAAGCTTTCTTT
CDR3: CASSPLSGFGTEAFF

V: TRBV2
J: TRBJ2-5
D: TRBD2
length: 15
size: -
DNA: TGTGCCAGCAGTGCGAGACTAGCGGACCAAGAGACCCAGTACTTC
CDR3: CASSARLADQETQYF

V: TRBV6-2/TRBV6-3
J: TRBJ1-5
D: -
length: 14
size: -
DNA: TGTGCCAGCAGTTACGCGGGGGGCAATCAGCCCCAGCATTTT
CDR3: CASSYAGGNQPQHF

V: TRBV27
J: TRBJ2-3
D: -
length: 14
size: -
DNA: TGTGCCAGCAGTTTCTTCGGAGGCACAGATACGCAGTATTTT
CDR3: CASSFFGGTDTQYF

V: TRBV5-1
J: TRBJ2-5
D: -
length: 14
size: few
DNA: TGCGCCAGCAGCTTGTCGCCTAGTAAAGAGACCCAGTACTTC
CDR3: CASSLSPSKETQYF

V: TRBV7-2
J: TRBJ2-5
D: -
length: 16
size: -
DNA: TGTGCCAGCAGCTTAGTAGGGAGGGGGCGCAAAGAGACCCAGTACTTC
CDR3: CASSLVGRGRKETQYF

V: TRBV2
J: TRBJ1-5
D: -
length: 17
size: -
DNA: TGTGCCAGCAGAGCGGGGCTATTCAACGCCCGAGGGTTTGGCCAGCATTTT
CDR3: CASRAGLFNARGFGQHF

V: TRBV18
J: TRBJ1-1
D: -
length: 12
size: few
DNA: TGTGCCAGCTCATCCTTTGGCACTGAAGCTTTCTTT
CDR3: CASSSFGTEAFF

V: TRBV7-2
J: TRBJ2-5
D: TRBD2
length: 17
size: -
DNA: TGTGCCAGCAGCTTATTACACCGGGGGGGGCTCCAAGAGACCCAGTACTTC
CDR3: CASSLLHRGGLQETQYF

V: TRBV4-2
J: TRBJ1-2
D: -
length: 13
size: -
DNA: TGTGCCAGCAGCCAAGCCGGGAACTATGGCTACACCTTC
CDR3: CASSQAGNYGYTF

V: TRBV7-3
J: TRBJ2-3
D: TRBD1
length: 16
size: -
DNA: TGTGCCAGCAGCTTACGACAGGGATTATTGGGAGATACGCAGTATTTT
CDR3: CASSLRQGLLGDTQYF

V: TRBV6-5
J: TRBJ1-2
D: -
length: 15
size: once
DNA: TGTGCCAGCAGTTACTCACCACAGAACCAAGGTGGCTACACCTTC
CDR3: CASSYSPQNQGGYTF

V: TRBV28
J: TRBJ2-7
D: TRBD1
length: 16
size: -
DNA: TGTGCCAGCAGGAGACGACAGGGCCGAAGCTCCTACGAGCAGTACTTC
CDR3: CASRRRQGRSSYEQYF

V: TRBV2
J: TRBJ1-6
D: -
length: 15
size: -
DNA: TGTGCCAGCAGTGATAGGGAAGTAGCTAATTCACCCCTCCACTTT
CDR3: CASSDREVANSPLHF

V: TRBV2
J: TRBJ2-2
D: -
length: 14
size: -
DNA: TGTGCCAGCAGTGGAAGGGTTGCTACCGGGGAGCTGTTTTTT
CDR3: CASSGRVATGELFF